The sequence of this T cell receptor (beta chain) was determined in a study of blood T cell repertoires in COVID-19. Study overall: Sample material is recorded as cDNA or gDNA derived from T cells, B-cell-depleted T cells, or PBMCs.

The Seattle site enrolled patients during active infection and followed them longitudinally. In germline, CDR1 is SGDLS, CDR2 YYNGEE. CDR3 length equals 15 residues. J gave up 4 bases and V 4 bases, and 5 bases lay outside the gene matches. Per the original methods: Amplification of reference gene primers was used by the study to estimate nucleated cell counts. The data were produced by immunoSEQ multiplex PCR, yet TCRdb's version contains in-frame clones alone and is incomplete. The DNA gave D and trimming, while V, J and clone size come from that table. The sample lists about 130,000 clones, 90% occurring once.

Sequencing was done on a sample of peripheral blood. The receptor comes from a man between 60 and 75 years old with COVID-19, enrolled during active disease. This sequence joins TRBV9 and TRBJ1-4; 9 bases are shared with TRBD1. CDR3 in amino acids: CASSPGTGFNEKLFF. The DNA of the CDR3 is TGTGCCAGCAGCCCAGGGACAGGGTTTAATGAAAAACTGTTTTTT.